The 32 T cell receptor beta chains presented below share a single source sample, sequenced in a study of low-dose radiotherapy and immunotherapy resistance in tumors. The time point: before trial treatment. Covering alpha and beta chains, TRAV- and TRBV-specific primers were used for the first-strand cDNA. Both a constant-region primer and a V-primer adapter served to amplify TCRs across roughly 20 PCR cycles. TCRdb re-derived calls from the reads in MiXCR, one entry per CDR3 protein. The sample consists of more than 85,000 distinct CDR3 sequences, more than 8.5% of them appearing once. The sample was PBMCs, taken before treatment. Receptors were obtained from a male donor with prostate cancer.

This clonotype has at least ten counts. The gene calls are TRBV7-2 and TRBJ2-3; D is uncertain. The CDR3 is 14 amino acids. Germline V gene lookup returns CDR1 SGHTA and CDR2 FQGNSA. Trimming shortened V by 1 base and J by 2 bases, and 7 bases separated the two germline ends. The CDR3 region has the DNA TGTGCCAGCAGCTTAGGGTCAGTCACAGATACGCAGTATTTT. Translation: CASSLGSVTDTQYF.

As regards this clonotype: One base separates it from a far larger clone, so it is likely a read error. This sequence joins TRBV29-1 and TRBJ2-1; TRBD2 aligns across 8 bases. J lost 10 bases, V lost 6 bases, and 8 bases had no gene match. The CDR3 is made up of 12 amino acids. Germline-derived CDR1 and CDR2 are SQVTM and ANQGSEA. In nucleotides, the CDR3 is TGCAGCGTCAGCGGGGGAGGATACGAGCAGTTCTTC. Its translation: CSVSGGGYEQFF.

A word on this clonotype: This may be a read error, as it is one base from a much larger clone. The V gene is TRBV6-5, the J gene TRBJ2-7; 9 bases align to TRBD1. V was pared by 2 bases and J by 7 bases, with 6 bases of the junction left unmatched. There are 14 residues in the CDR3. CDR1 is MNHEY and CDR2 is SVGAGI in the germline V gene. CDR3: CASSYQQGAWEQYF. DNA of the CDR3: TGTGCCAGCAGTTACCAACAGGGGGCGTGGGAGCAGTACTTC.

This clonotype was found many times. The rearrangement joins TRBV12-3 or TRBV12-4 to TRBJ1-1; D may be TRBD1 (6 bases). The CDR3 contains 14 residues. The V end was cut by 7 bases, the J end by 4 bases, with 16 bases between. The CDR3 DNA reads TGTGCCAGCACCTTAGGGGGGATGGGCACTGAAGCTTTCTTT. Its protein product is CASTLGGMGTEAFF.

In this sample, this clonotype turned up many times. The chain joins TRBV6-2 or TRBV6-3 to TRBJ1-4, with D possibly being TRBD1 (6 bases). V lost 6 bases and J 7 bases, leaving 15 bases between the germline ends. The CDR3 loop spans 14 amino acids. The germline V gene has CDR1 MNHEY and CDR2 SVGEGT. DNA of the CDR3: TGTGCCAGCAGCAACAGGGCAGGGGTTGAAAAACTGTTTTTT. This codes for CASSNRAGVEKLFF.

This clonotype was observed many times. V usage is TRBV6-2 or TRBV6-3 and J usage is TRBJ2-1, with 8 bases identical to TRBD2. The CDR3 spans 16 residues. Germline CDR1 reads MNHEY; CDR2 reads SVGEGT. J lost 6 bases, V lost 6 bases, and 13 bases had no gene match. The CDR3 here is CASRWAGRALSNEQFF. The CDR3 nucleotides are TGTGCCAGCAGGTGGGCCGGGAGGGCACTTTCCAATGAGCAGTTCTTC.

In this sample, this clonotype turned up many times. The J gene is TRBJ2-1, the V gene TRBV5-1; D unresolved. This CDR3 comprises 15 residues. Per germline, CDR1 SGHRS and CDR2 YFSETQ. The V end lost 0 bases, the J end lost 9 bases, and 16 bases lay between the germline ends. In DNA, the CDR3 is TGCGCCAGCAGCTTGGATCTAGTAGAGTCGTCTGAGCAGTTCTTC. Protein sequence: CASSLDLVESSEQFF.

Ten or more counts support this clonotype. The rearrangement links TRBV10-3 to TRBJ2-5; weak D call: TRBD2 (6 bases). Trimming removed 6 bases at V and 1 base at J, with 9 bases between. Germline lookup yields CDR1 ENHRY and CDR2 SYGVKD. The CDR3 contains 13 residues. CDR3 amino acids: CAIRGLLQETQYF. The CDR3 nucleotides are TGTGCCATCAGGGGACTCCTCCAAGAGACCCAGTACTTC.

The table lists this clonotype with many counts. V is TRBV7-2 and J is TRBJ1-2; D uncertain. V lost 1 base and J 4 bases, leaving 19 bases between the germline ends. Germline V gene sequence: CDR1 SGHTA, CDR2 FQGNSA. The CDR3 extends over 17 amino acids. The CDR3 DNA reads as TGTGCCAGCAGCTTAGACCTCGACGTAACAGTCCGCTATGGCTACACCTTC. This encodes CASSLDLDVTVRYGYTF.

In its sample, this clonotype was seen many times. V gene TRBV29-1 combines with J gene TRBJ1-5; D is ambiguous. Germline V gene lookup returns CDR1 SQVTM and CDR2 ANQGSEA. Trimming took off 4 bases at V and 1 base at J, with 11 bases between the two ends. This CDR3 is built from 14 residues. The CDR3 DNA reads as TGCAGCGTTGGGTGGGGATTGAGCAATCAGCCCCAGCATTTT. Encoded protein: CSVGWGLSNQPQHF.

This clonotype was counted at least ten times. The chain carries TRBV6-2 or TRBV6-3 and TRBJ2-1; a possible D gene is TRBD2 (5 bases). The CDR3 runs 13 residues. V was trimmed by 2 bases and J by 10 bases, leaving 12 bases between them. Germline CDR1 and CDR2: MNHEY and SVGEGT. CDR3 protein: CASSYEGIGEQFF. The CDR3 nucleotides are TGTGCCAGCAGTTACGAGGGAATCGGGGAGCAGTTCTTC.

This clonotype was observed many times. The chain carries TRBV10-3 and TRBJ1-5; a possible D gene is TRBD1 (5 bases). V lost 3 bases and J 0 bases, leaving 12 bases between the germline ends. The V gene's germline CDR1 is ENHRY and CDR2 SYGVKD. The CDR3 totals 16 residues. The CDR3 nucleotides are TGTGCCATCAGTGATGACAGACTCCATAGCAATCAGCCCCAGCATTTT. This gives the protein CAISDDRLHSNQPQHF.

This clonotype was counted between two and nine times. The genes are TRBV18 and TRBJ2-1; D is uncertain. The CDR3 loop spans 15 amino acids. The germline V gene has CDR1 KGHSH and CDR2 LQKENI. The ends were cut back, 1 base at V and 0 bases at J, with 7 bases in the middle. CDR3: CASSPLASSYNEQFF. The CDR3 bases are TGTGCCAGCTCACCACTTGCCAGCTCCTACAATGAGCAGTTCTTC.

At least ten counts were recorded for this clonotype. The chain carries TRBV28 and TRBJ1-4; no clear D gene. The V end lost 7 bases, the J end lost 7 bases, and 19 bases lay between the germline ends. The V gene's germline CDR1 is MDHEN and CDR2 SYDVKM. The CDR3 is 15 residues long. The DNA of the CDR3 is TGTGCCAGCAAGTCCTTTGGTCGGCGGGGTGAAAAACTGTTTTTT. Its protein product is CASKSFGRRGEKLFF. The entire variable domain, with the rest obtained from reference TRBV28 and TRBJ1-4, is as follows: DVKVTQSSRYLVKRTGEKVFLECVQDMDHENMFWYRQDPGLGLRLIYFSYDVKMKEKGDIPEGYSVSREKKERFSLILESASTNQTSMYLCASKSFGRRGEKLFFGSGTQLSVL.

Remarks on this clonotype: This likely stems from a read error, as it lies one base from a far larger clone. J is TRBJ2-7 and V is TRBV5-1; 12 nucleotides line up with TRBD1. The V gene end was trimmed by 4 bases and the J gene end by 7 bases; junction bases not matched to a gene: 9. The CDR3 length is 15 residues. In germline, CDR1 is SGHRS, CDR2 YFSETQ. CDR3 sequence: CASSQGQGAFDEQYF. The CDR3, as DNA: TGCGCCAGCAGCCAGGGACAGGGGGCCTTTGATGAGCAGTACTTC.

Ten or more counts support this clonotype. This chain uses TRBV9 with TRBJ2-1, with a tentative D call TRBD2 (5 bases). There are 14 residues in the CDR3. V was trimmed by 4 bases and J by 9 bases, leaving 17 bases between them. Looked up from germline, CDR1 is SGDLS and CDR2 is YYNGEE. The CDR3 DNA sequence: TGTGCCAGCAGCCGAGGGCCAACTCCCCCTGAGCAGTTCTTC. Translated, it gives CASSRGPTPPEQFF.

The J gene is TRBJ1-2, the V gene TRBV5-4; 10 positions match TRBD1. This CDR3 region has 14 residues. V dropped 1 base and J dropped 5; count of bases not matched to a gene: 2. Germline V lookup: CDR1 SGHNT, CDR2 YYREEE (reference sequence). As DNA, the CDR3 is TGTGCCAGCAGCTTGATGGGACAGGGGTATGGCTACACCTTC. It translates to CASSLMGQGYGYTF.

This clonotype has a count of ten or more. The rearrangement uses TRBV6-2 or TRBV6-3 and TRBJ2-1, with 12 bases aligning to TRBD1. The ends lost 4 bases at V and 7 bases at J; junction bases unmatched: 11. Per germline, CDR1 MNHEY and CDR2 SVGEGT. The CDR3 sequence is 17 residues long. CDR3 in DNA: TGTGCCAGCAGTTCTACGGCCGGGACAGGGGGCGGAAATGAGCAGTTCTTC. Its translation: CASSSTAGTGGGNEQFF.

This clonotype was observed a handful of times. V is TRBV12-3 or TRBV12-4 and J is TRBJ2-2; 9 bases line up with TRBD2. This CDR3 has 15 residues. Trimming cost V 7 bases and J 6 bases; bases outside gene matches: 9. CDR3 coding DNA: TGTGCCAGCAAATCTAGCGGGGAAAGTGCCGGGGAGCTGTTTTTT. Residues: CASKSSGESAGELFF.

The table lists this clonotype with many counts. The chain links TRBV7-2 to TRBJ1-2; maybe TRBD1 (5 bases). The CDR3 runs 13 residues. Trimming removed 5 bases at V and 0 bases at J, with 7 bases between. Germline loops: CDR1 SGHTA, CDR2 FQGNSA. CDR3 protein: CASSRQSNYGYTF. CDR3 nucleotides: TGTGCCAGCAGCCGACAGTCTAACTATGGCTACACCTTC.

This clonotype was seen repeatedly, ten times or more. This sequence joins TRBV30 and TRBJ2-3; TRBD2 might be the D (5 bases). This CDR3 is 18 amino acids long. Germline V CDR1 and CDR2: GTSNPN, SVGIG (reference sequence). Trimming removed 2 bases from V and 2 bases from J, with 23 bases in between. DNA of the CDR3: TGTGCCTGGAGTCGACCTTGGGGTCAGGTCCGGGACACAGATACGCAGTATTTT. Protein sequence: CAWSRPWGQVRDTDTQYF.

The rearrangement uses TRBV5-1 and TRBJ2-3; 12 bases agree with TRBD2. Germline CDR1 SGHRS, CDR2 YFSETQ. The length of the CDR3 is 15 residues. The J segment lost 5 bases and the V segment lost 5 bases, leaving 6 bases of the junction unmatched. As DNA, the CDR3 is TGCGCCAGCAGGACTAGCGGGAGCGCTGGAGATACGCAGTATTTT. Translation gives CASRTSGSAGDTQYF.

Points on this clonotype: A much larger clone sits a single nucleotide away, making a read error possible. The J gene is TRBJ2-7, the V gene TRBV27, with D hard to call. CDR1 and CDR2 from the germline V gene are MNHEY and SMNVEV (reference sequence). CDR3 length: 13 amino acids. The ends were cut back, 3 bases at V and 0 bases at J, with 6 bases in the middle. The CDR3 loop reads CASSFRSSYEQYF. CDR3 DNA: TGTGCCAGCAGTTTTCGGAGCTCCTACGAGCAGTACTTC.

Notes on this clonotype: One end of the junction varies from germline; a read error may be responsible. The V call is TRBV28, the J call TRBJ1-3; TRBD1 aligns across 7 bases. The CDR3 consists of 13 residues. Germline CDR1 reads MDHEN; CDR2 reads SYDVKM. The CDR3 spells CASRDRFGDTIYF. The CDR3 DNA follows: TGTGCCAGCAGGGACAGGTTTGGAGACACCATATATTTT.

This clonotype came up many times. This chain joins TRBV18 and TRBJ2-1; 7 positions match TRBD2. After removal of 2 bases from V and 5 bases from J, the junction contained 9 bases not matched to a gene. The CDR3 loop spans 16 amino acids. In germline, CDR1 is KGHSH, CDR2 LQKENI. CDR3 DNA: TGTGCCAGCTCACCAACTAGCGCGCGATTGCACAATGAGCAGTTCTTC. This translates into CASSPTSARLHNEQFF. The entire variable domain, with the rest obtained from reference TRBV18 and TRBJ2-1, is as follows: NAGVMQNPRHLVRRRGQEARLRCSPMKGHSHVYWYRQLPEEGLKFMVYLQKENIIDESGMPKERFSAEFPKEGPSILRIQQVVRGDSAAYFCASSPTSARLHNEQFFGPGTRLTVL.

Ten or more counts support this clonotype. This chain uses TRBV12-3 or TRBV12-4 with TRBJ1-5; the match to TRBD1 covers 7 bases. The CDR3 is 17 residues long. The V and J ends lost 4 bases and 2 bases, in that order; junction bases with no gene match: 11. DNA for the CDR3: TGTGCCAGCAGTTCCCAAATGAACAGGGGTCGCAATCAGCCCCAGCATTTT. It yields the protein CASSSQMNRGRNQPQHF.

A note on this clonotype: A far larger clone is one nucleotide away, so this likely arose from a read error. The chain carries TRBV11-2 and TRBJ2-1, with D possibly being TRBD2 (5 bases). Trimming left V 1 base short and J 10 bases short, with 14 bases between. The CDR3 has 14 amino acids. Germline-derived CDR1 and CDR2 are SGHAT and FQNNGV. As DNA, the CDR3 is TGTGCCAGCAGCTTAGCTCTCCTAAGCGGCGAGCAGTTCTTC. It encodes CASSLALLSGEQFF.

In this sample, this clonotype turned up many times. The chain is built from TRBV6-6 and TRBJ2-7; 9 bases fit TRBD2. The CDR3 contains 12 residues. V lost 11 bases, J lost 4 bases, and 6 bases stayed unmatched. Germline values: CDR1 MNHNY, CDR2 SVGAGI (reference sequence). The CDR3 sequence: CAGGSGRYEQYF. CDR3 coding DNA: TGTGCCGGGGGTAGCGGGAGATACGAGCAGTACTTC.

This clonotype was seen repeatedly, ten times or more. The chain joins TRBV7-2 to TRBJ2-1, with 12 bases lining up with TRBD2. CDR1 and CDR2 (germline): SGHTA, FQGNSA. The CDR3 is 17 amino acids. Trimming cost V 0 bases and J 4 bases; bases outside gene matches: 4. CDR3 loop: CASSLAGLAGGYNEQFF. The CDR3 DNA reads TGTGCCAGCAGCTTAGCGGGGCTAGCGGGAGGGTACAATGAGCAGTTCTTC.

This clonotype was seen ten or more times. The CDR3 loop is CASRGDSVNQPQHF. The CDR3, as DNA: TGTGCCAGCAGGGGGGATTCAGTTAATCAGCCCCAGCATTTT. The chain joins TRBV7-2 to TRBJ1-5, with a possible D match to TRBD1 (5 bases). Trimming removed 6 bases from V and 4 bases from J, with 13 bases in between. Germline CDR1 reads SGHTA; CDR2 reads FQGNSA. This CDR3 spans 14 amino acids.

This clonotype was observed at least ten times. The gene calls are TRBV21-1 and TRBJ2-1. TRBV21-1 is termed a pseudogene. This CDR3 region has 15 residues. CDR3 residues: CASSKGVSLGNEQFF. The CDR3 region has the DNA TGTGCCAGCAGCAAAGGTGTCTCTCTAGGCAATGAGCAGTTCTTC.

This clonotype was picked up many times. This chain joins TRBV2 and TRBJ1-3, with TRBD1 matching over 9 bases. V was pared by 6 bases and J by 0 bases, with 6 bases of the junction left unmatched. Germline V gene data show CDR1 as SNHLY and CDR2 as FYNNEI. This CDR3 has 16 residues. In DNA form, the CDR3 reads TGTGCCAGCAGCGAACAGGGGGCATTCTCTGGAAACACCATATATTTT. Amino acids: CASSEQGAFSGNTIYF.